These 22 T cell receptor beta chains originate from one sample sequenced in a study of beta chain features in type 1 diabetes. Expressed TCRB transcripts were sequenced because the entire RNA isolate underwent reverse transcription. Using immunoSEQ multiplex PCR, the repertoire was profiled, and TCRdb retains in-frame clones only, with some absent. The sample includes about 210,000 clones, roughly 10% seen only once; the top ten take approximately 1.4%. Sequenced sample: central memory CD4+ T cells from blood. All receptors derive from a man aged 18 to 30 in good health.

The J gene is TRBJ2-7, the V gene TRBV6-6; a possible D gene is TRBD2 (6 bases). Germline loops: CDR1 MNHNY, CDR2 SVGAGI (reference sequence). The V and J ends lost 6 bases and 7 bases respectively, with 16 bases between them. The CDR3 extends over 13 amino acids. The CDR3: CASRDPGTREQYF. DNA of the CDR3: TGTGCCAGCAGAGACCCCGGGACTCGAGAGCAGTACTTC.

The chain links TRBV29-1 to TRBJ2-1; D not certain. This CDR3 comprises 13 residues. V was cut by 7 bases and J by 0 bases, with 10 bases left in between. In germline, CDR1 is SQVTM, CDR2 ANQGSEA. The CDR3 nucleotides read TGCAGCGCCTACTGGAGCTCCTACAATGAGCAGTTCTTC. This codes for CSAYWSSYNEQFF.

This chain links TRBV30 with TRBJ2-1; 10 bases agree with TRBD2. The CDR3 is made up of 16 amino acids. V gave up 0 bases and J gave up 8 bases; unmatched junction bases: 10. The germline gives CDR1 GTSNPN, CDR2 SVGIG (reference sequence). In DNA form, the CDR3 reads TGTGCCTGGAGTGTACGGGTAGCGGGAGGATTGGATGAGCAGTTCTTC. Translation gives CAWSVRVAGGLDEQFF.

V is TRBV28 and J is TRBJ2-5, with TRBD1 matching over 7 bases. V shed 0 bases and J 2 bases; nucleotides not matched to a gene: 3. Germline V CDR1 and CDR2: MDHEN, SYDVKM. There are 15 residues in the CDR3. CDR3 in DNA: TGTGCCAGCAGTTTATGGGGGACAGCGCAAGAGACCCAGTACTTC. The encoded protein is CASSLWGTAQETQYF.

This clone showed up just a few times. This rearrangement joins TRBV29-1 to TRBJ2-3; the D gene is possibly TRBD2 (6 bases). V was shortened by 6 bases and J by 6 bases, with 10 bases between the two germline ends. Per the germline V gene, CDR1 is SQVTM and CDR2 is ANQGSEA. This CDR3 is 11 amino acids long. The CDR3 region has the DNA TGCAGCGTCAGCCGGGGGGATACGCAGTATTTT. This encodes CSVSRGDTQYF.

The V gene is TRBV7-9, the J gene TRBJ2-2; D unresolved. This CDR3 is 14 amino acids long. Trimming took 4 bases from V and 5 from J, leaving 11 bases between them. Germline V gene sequence: CDR1 SEHNR, CDR2 FQNEAQ (reference sequence). The CDR3 nucleotides are TGTGCCAGCAGCTACTCGACTGCTACCGGGGAGCTGTTTTTT. Its protein is CASSYSTATGELFF.

This chain connects TRBV15 to TRBJ2-7; D unresolved. The CDR3 runs 13 residues. Germline-derived CDR1 and CDR2 are LNHNV and YYDKDF (reference sequence). V gave up 0 bases and J gave up 4 bases, with 7 bases separating them. The DNA of the CDR3 is TGTGCCACCAGCAGAGAGTTGAGGTACGAGCAGTACTTC. Translated, it gives CATSRELRYEQYF.

This clone was counted many times. The genes are TRBV10-3 and TRBJ2-3; D possibly matches TRBD1 or TRBD2 (6 bases each). This CDR3 is 15 amino acids long. Trimming took off 6 bases at V and 2 bases at J, with 15 bases between the two ends. Germline loops: CDR1 ENHRY, CDR2 SYGVKD. CDR3 region: CAISQGLADTDTQYF. CDR3 in DNA: TGTGCCATCAGCCAGGGGTTAGCGGACACAGATACGCAGTATTTT.

This clone is categorized as medium-sized. V is TRBV10-1 and J is TRBJ2-1; 13 positions agree with TRBD2. The V gene's germline CDR1 is WNHNN and CDR2 SYGVQD (reference sequence). The J segment lost 6 bases and the V segment lost 5 bases, leaving 4 bases of the junction unmatched. The CDR3 covers 15 residues. The CDR3 nucleotides are TGCGCCAGCAGTCGGACTAGCGGGAGATCCAATGAGCAGTTCTTC. Translated: CASSRTSGRSNEQFF.

A few counts support this clone. This chain uses TRBV30 with TRBJ2-7; possibly TRBD1 or TRBD2 for D (6 bases each). CDR1 is GTSNPN and CDR2 is SVGIG in the germline V gene (reference sequence). V was cut by 4 bases and J by 6 bases, with 19 bases left in between. The CDR3 spans 14 residues. The CDR3 here is CAWKDLGGSLEQYF. In DNA, the CDR3 is TGTGCCTGGAAGGACCTAGGGGGGTCCCTCGAGCAGTACTTC.

This clone came up a few times. The gene calls are TRBV5-1 and TRBJ2-3; D unclear. V was trimmed by 4 bases and J by 4 bases, leaving 10 bases between them. This CDR3 is built from 13 residues. The germline gives CDR1 SGHRS, CDR2 YFSETQ. CDR3 in DNA: TGCGCCAGCAGCCGAACTGCCTCAGATACGCAGTATTTT. It translates to CASSRTASDTQYF.

This sequence joins TRBV29-1 and TRBJ2-7; D is ambiguous. V was trimmed by 7 bases and J by 4 bases, leaving 11 bases between them. The CDR3 sequence is 11 residues long. Germline V gene lookup returns CDR1 SQVTM and CDR2 ANQGSEA. The CDR3 bases are TGCAGCGGTGACGGCAGGTACGAGCAGTACTTC. Translating it yields CSGDGRYEQYF.

This clone came up a few times. The CDR3 is CSVAPRANVLTF. In DNA, the CDR3 is TGCAGCGTCGCCCCTAGGGCCAACGTCCTGACTTTC. The chain recombines TRBV29-1 with TRBJ2-6, with unresolved D. The CDR3 totals 12 residues. Germline V CDR1 and CDR2: SQVTM, ANQGSEA. The germline V and J ends were trimmed by 6 bases and 5 bases, with 8 bases remaining between them.

This clone was seen at least ten times. This sample includes further DNA sequences coding for the same CDR3. The chain combines TRBV7-2 with TRBJ1-2, with TRBD1 identical over 8 bases. The germline gives CDR1 SGHTA, CDR2 FQGNSA. The CDR3 runs 14 residues. The junction had 3 bases not matched to a gene; V was cut back by 4 bases and J by 2 bases. CDR3 region: CASSSRTGNYGYTF. CDR3 nucleotide sequence: TGTGCCAGCAGCTCCCGGACAGGGAACTATGGCTACACCTTC.

This clone has more than one count but fewer than ten. The chain carries TRBV6-6 and TRBJ1-1, with TRBD1 identical over 9 bases. The ends lost 6 bases at V and 5 bases at J; junction bases unmatched: 10. The germline V gene has CDR1 MNHNY and CDR2 SVGAGI (reference sequence). CDR3 length equals 15 residues. CDR3 region: CASRGQGRERTEAFF. The CDR3 DNA sequence: TGTGCCAGCAGGGGACAGGGTCGGGAGCGGACTGAAGCTTTCTTT.

This clone was detected a few times. This rearrangement joins TRBV7-8 to TRBJ2-7; the match to TRBD2 covers 12 bases. The V gene's germline CDR1 is SGHVS and CDR2 FQNEAQ. The CDR3 contains 15 residues. J lost 3 bases, V lost 2 bases, and 2 bases had no gene match. CDR3 in amino acids: CASSLRLAGDYEQYF. For the CDR3, the DNA is TGTGCCAGCAGCTTACGACTAGCGGGAGACTACGAGCAGTACTTC.

This clone showed up just a few times. V is TRBV27 and J is TRBJ2-5; D uncertain. CDR3 length equals 13 residues. The germline V gene encodes CDR1 MNHEY and CDR2 SMNVEV (reference sequence). The ends were cut back, 6 bases at V and 4 bases at J, with 12 bases in the middle. The CDR3 region is CASSPRRAETQYF. CDR3 nucleotides: TGTGCCAGCAGCCCACGACGGGCAGAGACCCAGTACTTC.

In its sample, this clone was seen many times. The CDR3 DNA sequence: TGTGCCTGGAGTGAGAGAGACAGGGGGATTTACGAGCAGTACTTC. As protein: CAWSERDRGIYEQYF. The chain carries TRBV30 and TRBJ2-7; 9 bases fit TRBD1. This CDR3 region has 15 residues. Trimming removed 1 base from V and 4 bases from J; junction bases left unmatched: 8. Germline CDR1 GTSNPN, CDR2 SVGIG (reference sequence).

The chain recombines TRBV30 with TRBJ1-1; D is unresolved. This CDR3 comprises 12 residues. Per the germline V gene, CDR1 is GTSNPN and CDR2 is SVGIG (reference sequence). The V end lost 2 bases, the J end lost 6 bases, and 10 bases lay between the germline ends. The CDR3 DNA reads TGTGCCTGGAGTCCCACCCGTTCTGAAGCTTTCTTT. Its translation: CAWSPTRSEAFF.

The chain uses TRBV9 and TRBJ2-5; TRBD1 agrees at 11 bases. V trimming: 4 bases; J trimming: 1 base; junction bases outside the gene matches: 6. CDR3 length: 16 residues. Looked up from germline, CDR1 is SGDLS and CDR2 is YYNGEE. Here the CDR3 DNA reads TGTGCCAGCAGCCCAGGGACAGGGGGTACCCAAGAGACCCAGTACTTC. This gives the protein CASSPGTGGTQETQYF.

This clone has just a few counts. The V call is TRBV30, the J call TRBJ2-1; TRBD2 matches 11 bases. CDR3 size: 17 residues. Germline-derived CDR1 and CDR2 are GTSNPN and SVGIG (reference sequence). V shed 1 base, J shed 2 bases, and the junction held 7 bases outside the gene matches. CDR3 loop: CAWSALGSGRAYNEQFF. The CDR3 DNA reads TGTGCCTGGAGTGCCCTGGGTAGCGGGAGGGCCTACAATGAGCAGTTCTTC.

The CDR3 loop is CATLGRGNNQPQHF. CDR3 in DNA: TGTGCCACACTGGGCAGGGGGAATAATCAGCCCCAGCATTTT. This chain connects TRBV6-1 to TRBJ1-5; 7 nucleotides agree with TRBD1. Germline-derived CDR1 and CDR2 are MNHNS and SASEGT. There are 14 residues in the CDR3. J lost 4 bases, V lost 10 bases, and 10 bases had no gene match.